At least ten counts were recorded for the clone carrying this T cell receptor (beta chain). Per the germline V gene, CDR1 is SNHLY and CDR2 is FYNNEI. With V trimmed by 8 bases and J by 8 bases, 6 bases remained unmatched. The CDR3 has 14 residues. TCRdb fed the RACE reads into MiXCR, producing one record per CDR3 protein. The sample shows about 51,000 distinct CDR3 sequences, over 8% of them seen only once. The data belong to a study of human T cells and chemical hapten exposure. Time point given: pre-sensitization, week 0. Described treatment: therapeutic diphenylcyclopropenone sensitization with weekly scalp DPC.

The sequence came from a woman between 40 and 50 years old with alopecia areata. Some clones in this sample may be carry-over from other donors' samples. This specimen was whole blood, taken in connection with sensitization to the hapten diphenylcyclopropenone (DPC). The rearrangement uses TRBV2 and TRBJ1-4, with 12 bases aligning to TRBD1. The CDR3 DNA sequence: TGTGCCAGCCGAGCCGGGACAGGGGGCGAAAAACTGTTTTTT. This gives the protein CASRAGTGGEKLFF.